This entry features one T cell receptor (beta chain) sequence. Its target is not known. The PCR used 52 TRBV and 13 TRBJ primers. The method was immunoSEQ multiplex PCR; TCRdb's version includes in-frame clones alone and lacks a portion of them. In the table there are 25,000 to 40,000 clones, 93% of which are singletons. All CD3G-deficient patients showed autoimmunity, more severe in two. Patients aged 2 to 39 years had fewer naive T cells. Sorting split CD4+ cells into CD25-high CD127-low Tregs and CD25-low CD127-high conventional T cells. This sample was taken from a study of regulatory T cells. Whole-study findings and limits: In CD3G-deficient patients, conventional CD4+ T cells were enriched for hydrophobic CDR3 residues at positions 6 and 7. Patient repertoires had restricted TRB V-J pairs and skewed V and J usage, most in Tregs.

The sequenced sample consisted of conventional CD4+ T cells sorted from blood. The clonotype was recovered from a child aged 2-15 years with CD3G deficiency.

CDR3 sequence (DNA): TGTGCCAGCAGCATAGGAGAGACCCAGTACTTC. This sequence encodes CASSIGETQYF. The chain has TRBV7-9 and TRBJ2-5; D call uncertain. The CDR3 runs to 11 residues. The germline gives CDR1 SEHNR, CDR2 FQNEAQ (reference sequence). V lost 5 bases and J 4 bases, leaving 5 bases between the germline ends.